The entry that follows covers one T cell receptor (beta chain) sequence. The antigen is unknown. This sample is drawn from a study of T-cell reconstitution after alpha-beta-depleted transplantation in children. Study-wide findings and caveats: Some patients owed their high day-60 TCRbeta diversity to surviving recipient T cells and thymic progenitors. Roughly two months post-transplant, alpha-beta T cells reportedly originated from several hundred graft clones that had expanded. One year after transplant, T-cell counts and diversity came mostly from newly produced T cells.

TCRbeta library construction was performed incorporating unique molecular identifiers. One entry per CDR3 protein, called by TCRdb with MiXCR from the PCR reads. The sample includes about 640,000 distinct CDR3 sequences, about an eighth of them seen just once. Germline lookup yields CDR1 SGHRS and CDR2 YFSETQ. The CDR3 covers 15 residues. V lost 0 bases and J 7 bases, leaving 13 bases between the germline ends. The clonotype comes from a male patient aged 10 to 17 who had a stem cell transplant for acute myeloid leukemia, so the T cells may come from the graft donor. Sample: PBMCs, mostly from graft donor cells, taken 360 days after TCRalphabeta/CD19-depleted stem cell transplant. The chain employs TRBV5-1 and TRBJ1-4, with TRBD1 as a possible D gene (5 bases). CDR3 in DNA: TGCGCCAGCAGCTTGGCCCAAGGGGAGGCTGAAAAACTGTTTTTT. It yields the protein CASSLAQGEAEKLFF.